This entry lists 17 T cell receptor beta chains sequenced from one sample in a study of T cell responses to AZD1222 COVID-19 vaccine. Using immunoSEQ multiplex PCR, the repertoire was profiled, and TCRdb retains in-frame clones only, with some absent. The sample records over 100,000 clones, just under 95% being singletons. Material: peripheral blood, obtained on day 0 of AZD1222 vaccination. The origin of the receptors is an adult in good health.

In this sample, this clone turned up once. The chain recombines TRBV11-2 with TRBJ2-1; D is perhaps TRBD1 (7 bases). Trimming removed 2 bases at V and 9 bases at J, with 17 bases between. The CDR3 has 15 residues. The germline V gene has CDR1 SGHAT and CDR2 FQNNGV. The CDR3 protein is CASSLSPGGRFEQFF. In DNA form, the CDR3 reads TGTGCCAGCAGCTTAAGTCCAGGGGGGCGATTTGAGCAGTTCTTC.

The V gene is TRBV19, the J gene TRBJ1-5; D perhaps matches TRBD1 (6 bases). V dropped 7 bases and J dropped 6 bases, with 16 bases sitting between them. Germline V gene lookup returns CDR1 LNHDA and CDR2 SQIVND (reference sequence). This CDR3 is built from 14 residues. The CDR3 loop reads CASTGTGAFQPQHF. The CDR3 DNA is TGTGCCAGTACCGGGACGGGGGCCTTTCAGCCCCAGCATTTT.

This rearrangement joins TRBV4-1 to TRBJ1-2; 8 bases match TRBD1. Germline values: CDR1 MGHRA, CDR2 YSYEKL. Trimming at V came to 1 base and at J to 8 bases, leaving 6 bases not matched to a gene. The CDR3 consists of 14 residues. CDR3 amino acids: CASSQGTGNGGYTF. CDR3 DNA sequence: TGCGCCAGCAGCCAAGGGACAGGGAATGGAGGCTACACCTTC.

The V call is TRBV27, the J call TRBJ2-7; possibly TRBD2 for D (7 bases). V was cut by 5 bases and J by 2 bases, with 16 bases left in between. The CDR3 runs 15 residues. Germline assignment: CDR1 MNHEY and CDR2 SMNVEV (reference sequence). CDR3 nucleotides: TGTGCCAGCAGTCCCGTGGGGGGGCGCCCCTACGAGCAGTACTTC. This encodes CASSPVGGRPYEQYF.

The chain couples TRBV29-1 to TRBJ1-2, with D possibly TRBD1 on 5 matching bases. The CDR3 spans 14 residues. V lost 7 bases and J 4 bases, leaving 19 bases between the germline ends. Germline-derived CDR1 and CDR2 are SQVTM and ANQGSEA. In nucleotides, the CDR3 is TGCAGCGCCAGTGACGGGACGGTGGCCTATGGCTACACCTTC. It encodes CSASDGTVAYGYTF.

Remarks on this clone: An end of the junction does not agree with germline; a read error may underlie this. V gene TRBV11-3 combines with J gene TRBJ2-3; perhaps D is TRBD1 or TRBD2 (6 bases each). CDR3 size: 15 residues. CDR1 and CDR2 from the germline V gene are SGHNT and YENEEA. The CDR3 DNA reads as TGTGCCAGCAGTTTAGGCAGGGGAGGAACAGATACGCAGTATTTT. Translation: CASSLGRGGTDTQYF.

J is TRBJ2-1 and V is TRBV7-9; D remains ambiguous. With 5 bases removed from V and 7 bases from J, the gap between germline ends came to 9 bases. Germline CDR1 and CDR2: SEHNR and FQNEAQ (reference sequence). The CDR3 extends over 12 amino acids. CDR3 nucleotide sequence: TGTGCCAGCAGCCCCTCCCGAAATGAGCAGTTCTTC. Protein: CASSPSRNEQFF.

The CDR3 reads CASSPYTEYEQYF. The CDR3 DNA follows: TGTGCCAGCAGCCCATATACCGAGTACGAGCAGTACTTC. J is TRBJ2-7 and V is TRBV7-2, with no clear D. The ends were cut back, 5 bases at V and 4 bases at J, with 12 bases in the middle. Germline V gene sequence: CDR1 SGHTA, CDR2 FQGNSA. This CDR3 comprises 13 residues.

V and J are TRBV7-9 and TRBJ2-2, with 12 bases matching TRBD2. CDR3 length: 15 amino acids. CDR1 is SEHNR, CDR2 FQNEAQ, per germline (reference sequence). J was trimmed by 10 bases and V by 1 base; bases with no gene match: 4. The CDR3 protein is CASSLGTSGTKELFF. The CDR3, as DNA: TGTGCCAGCAGCTTAGGGACTAGCGGGACGAAGGAGCTGTTTTTT.

The chain couples TRBV18 to TRBJ1-5; no definite D call. CDR1 is KGHSH and CDR2 is LQKENI in the germline V gene. V dropped 3 bases and J dropped 5 bases, with 8 bases sitting between them. The CDR3 consists of 13 residues. CDR3 DNA: TGTGCCAGCTCACCGGGCGTGTATCAGCCCCAGCATTTT. This gives the protein CASSPGVYQPQHF.

The V gene is TRBV13, the J gene TRBJ2-6; D is undetermined. Germline lookup yields CDR1 PRHDT and CDR2 FYEKMQ (reference sequence). Trimming removed 5 bases at V and 0 bases at J, with 14 bases between. The CDR3 spans 17 residues. The CDR3 loop is CASSPRMSGSGANVLTF. CDR3 DNA sequence: TGTGCCAGCAGCCCAAGGATGTCCGGCTCTGGGGCCAACGTCCTGACTTTC.

This rearrangement joins TRBV30 to TRBJ1-2; a weak D match, TRBD1 (6 bases). V lost 5 bases to trimming and J lost 7 bases, with 11 bases between them. Germline V lookup: CDR1 GTSNPN, CDR2 SVGIG (reference sequence). The CDR3 consists of 11 residues. The CDR3 loop is CAWWSRGGYTF. In DNA, the CDR3 is TGTGCCTGGTGGTCCAGGGGTGGCTACACCTTC.

The rearrangement links TRBV3-1 (or the pseudogene TRBV3-2) to TRBJ2-7; the match to TRBD1 covers 9 bases. The CDR3 sequence is 15 residues long. The V gene end was trimmed by 3 bases and the J gene end by 3 bases; junction bases not matched to a gene: 6. The germline CDR1 and CDR2 sequences are LGHDT and YNNKEL (reference sequence). CDR3 region: CASSHMGQGLYEQYF. CDR3 nucleotides: TGTGCCAGCAGCCATATGGGACAGGGCCTCTACGAGCAGTACTTC.

As DNA, the CDR3 is TGTGCCAGCAGCGTAGCGGCGACCGGGGAGCTGTTTTTT. Translated, it gives CASSVAATGELFF. The chain is built from TRBV9 and TRBJ2-2, with no clear D. Trimming pared 0 bases from V and 5 bases from J, leaving 5 bases between. This CDR3 is built from 13 residues. CDR1 is SGDLS and CDR2 is YYNGEE in the germline V gene.

The chain recombines TRBV6-5 with TRBJ1-5; D unclear. CDR3 length: 10 amino acids. The ends were cut back, 11 bases at V and 6 bases at J, with 8 bases in the middle. Germline V gene data show CDR1 as MNHEY and CDR2 as SVGAGI. CDR3 loop: CAAGGQPQHF. The CDR3 nucleotides are TGTGCCGCCGGCGGTCAGCCCCAGCATTTT.

V is TRBV15 and J is TRBJ1-4; D gene unclear. CDR1 and CDR2 (germline): LNHNV, YYDKDF (reference sequence). This CDR3 spans 16 amino acids. V was clipped by 3 bases and J by 0 bases, with 11 bases between them. CDR3 amino acids: CATSSADRPTNEKLFF. Written as DNA, the CDR3 is TGTGCCACCAGCAGTGCTGACCGACCAACTAATGAAAAACTGTTTTTT.

The CDR3 nucleotides read TGTGCCAGTAGTATCACAGGGACCAACCCTGGGGCCAACGTCCTGACTTTC. Its protein is CASSITGTNPGANVLTF. The rearrangement joins TRBV19 to TRBJ2-6, with D possibly TRBD1 on 6 matching bases. There are 17 residues in the CDR3. With 3 bases removed from V and 2 bases from J, the gap between germline ends came to 14 bases. Germline CDR1 is LNHDA and CDR2 is SQIVND (reference sequence).